These 9 T cell receptor beta chains originate from one sample sequenced in a study of shared clonotypes between healthy human individuals. Using immunoSEQ multiplex PCR, the repertoire was profiled, and TCRdb retains in-frame clones only, with some absent. The table has about 2.3 million clones, more than 85% seen once; the top ten hold about 0.37%. Sequencing used naive CD4+ T cells from PBMCs. The subset denotes: CD45RA+ positively selected. These receptors all stem from a man aged 18 to 29 in good health. Some clones in this sample may be carry-over from other donors' samples.

The chain uses TRBV29-1 and TRBJ1-4; possible D gene TRBD1, 6 bases. The germline V gene has CDR1 SQVTM and CDR2 ANQGSEA. This CDR3 has 15 residues. V gave up 4 bases and J gave up 7 bases, with 19 bases separating them. CDR3: CSVGAGDGSGEKLFF. The CDR3 coding sequence is TGCAGCGTTGGGGCAGGGGATGGTAGTGGTGAAAAACTGTTTTTT. The variable domain in full, with the rest retrieved from reference TRBV29-1 and TRBJ1-4, is SAVISQKPSRDICQRGTSLTIQCQVDSQVTMMFWYRQQPGQSLTLIATANQGSEATYESGFVIDKFPISRPNLTFSTLTVSNMSPEDSSIYLCSVGAGDGSGEKLFFGSGTQLSVL.

This clone was observed a single time. This CDR3 reads CASSQELSWKYMNTEAFF. The CDR3 DNA sequence: TGTGCCAGCAGCCAAGAGCTGTCGTGGAAATACATGAACACTGAAGCTTTCTTT. The rearrangement uses TRBV4-2 and TRBJ1-1; D not certain. Trimming pared 0 bases from V and 0 bases from J, leaving 17 bases between. The CDR3 is 18 amino acids. Germline V gene lookup returns CDR1 LGHNA and CDR2 YNFKEQ.

The CDR3 sequence is CSVTRQGTEAFF. Written as DNA, the CDR3 is TGCAGCGTTACGCGGCAAGGGACTGAAGCTTTCTTT. V and J are TRBV29-1 and TRBJ1-1; D ambiguous. The CDR3 extends over 12 amino acids. V lost 5 bases and J 5 bases, leaving 12 bases between the germline ends. From germline, CDR1 is SQVTM and CDR2 ANQGSEA.

The chain carries TRBV28 and TRBJ2-1; 9 bases agree with TRBD1. The junction had 5 bases not matched to a gene; V was cut back by 5 bases and J by 3 bases. The CDR3 is 15 residues long. Looked up from germline, CDR1 is MDHEN and CDR2 is SYDVKM. The CDR3 bases are TGTGCCAGCAGTGTCGGGACAGGGCGCTACAATGAGCAGTTCTTC. It translates to CASSVGTGRYNEQFF.

This clone was counted a single time. The chain carries TRBV27 and TRBJ2-3; D is perhaps TRBD2 (6 bases). The CDR3 runs 15 residues. Germline CDR1 reads MNHEY; CDR2 reads SMNVEV (reference sequence). Trimming cost V 4 bases and J 3 bases, with 14 bases left between them. This CDR3 is CASSSQRGRTDTQYF. In DNA form, the CDR3 reads TGTGCCAGCAGTTCCCAGAGAGGGAGGACAGATACGCAGTATTTT.

J is TRBJ2-1 and V is TRBV2; 12 positions agree with TRBD2. V was clipped by 8 bases and J by 2 bases; unmatched bases: 1. Germline lookup yields CDR1 SNHLY and CDR2 FYNNEI. The CDR3 length is 14 residues. This CDR3 is CASLAGGPYNEQFF. The CDR3, as DNA: TGTGCCAGCCTAGCGGGAGGGCCCTACAATGAGCAGTTCTTC.

The rearrangement joins TRBV7-3 to TRBJ2-1; either TRBD1 or TRBD2 may supply D (5 bases each). CDR1 and CDR2 from the germline V gene are SGHTA and FQGTGA. The CDR3 has 14 amino acids. Trimming shortened V by 5 bases and J by 5 bases, and 13 bases separated the two germline ends. The CDR3 protein is CASSPGAPNNEQFF. The CDR3 DNA reads as TGTGCCAGCAGCCCCGGGGCGCCGAACAATGAGCAGTTCTTC.

J is TRBJ1-2 and V is TRBV28; perhaps TRBD1 as D (5 bases). The length of the CDR3 is 17 residues. The V gene's germline CDR1 is MDHEN and CDR2 SYDVKM. Trimming took off 4 bases at V and 2 bases at J, with 20 bases between the two ends. CDR3 DNA: TGTGCCAGCAGTTCCCCCGGAGGGCGGCACAGGAACTATGGCTACACCTTC. Residues: CASSSPGGRHRNYGYTF.

This chain links TRBV6-5 with TRBJ2-7, with D possibly being TRBD1 (6 bases). V was shortened by 10 bases and J by 0 bases, with 10 bases between the two germline ends. CDR1 and CDR2 from the germline V gene are MNHEY and SVGAGI. The CDR3 extends over 12 amino acids. For the CDR3, the DNA is TGTGCCACCAAGACAGGCTCCTACGAGCAGTACTTC. It specifies CATKTGSYEQYF.